Below, 3 T cell receptor beta chains from the same sample are listed, as sequenced in a study of metastatic and nonmetastatic thyroid tumors. There were no patients who had received any treatment before thyroid surgery. TCRdb reassembled clones from the PCR reads with MiXCR. The repertoire holds roughly 50,000 clones, with around 20% as singletons. The specimen was blood. Source of these receptors: a male donor with papillary thyroid cancer or a benign thyroid nodule (not recorded which). Some clones in this sample may be carry-over from other donors' samples.

The chain recombines TRBV6-1 with TRBJ1-1; D is unresolved. Germline values: CDR1 MNHNS, CDR2 SASEGT. V was clipped by 1 base and J by 5 bases, with 5 bases between them. This CDR3 is 12 amino acids long. CDR3 bases: TGTGCCAGCAGTGAAGGGGTTACTGAAGCTTTCTTT. Translation gives CASSEGVTEAFF.

This clone was detected many times. The chain employs TRBV10-2 and TRBJ1-1, with D unclear. With 7 bases removed from V and 1 base from J, the gap between germline ends came to 13 bases. The CDR3 extends over 14 amino acids. Germline V gene data show CDR1 as WSHSY and CDR2 as SAAADI. CDR3 coding DNA: TGCGCCAGCAAACGGCCCCCACCGAACACTGAAGCTTTCTTT. It specifies CASKRPPPNTEAFF.

As regards this clone: Since a much larger clone is just one base distant, this may be a read error. This sample also contains other DNA sequences that code for the same CDR3. The chain couples TRBV7-2 to TRBJ1-5; D gene ambiguous. Germline-derived CDR1 and CDR2 are SGHTA and FQGNSA. This CDR3 has 14 amino acids. CDR3 sequence reads: CASSFPGSNQPQHF. In DNA form, the CDR3 reads TGTGCCAGTAGCTTTCCGGGAAGCAATCAGCCCCAGCATTTT.